The 15 T cell receptor beta chains below come from one sample, sequenced in a study of long-term antiretroviral therapy in people with HIV. Survey-level immunoSEQ v3.0 assays were run. TCRdb keeps only in-frame clones here, not all; method: immunoSEQ multiplex PCR. The table includes 9,500 to 12,000 clones, 65% to 85% detected once. Material: unsorted PBMCs, obtained 1.8 years after starting antiretroviral therapy. The source of these receptors is a man aged 40-50 years with HIV.

The chain carries TRBV6-5 and TRBJ2-7; possibly TRBD2 for D (6 bases). The V and J ends lost 2 bases and 4 bases respectively, with 12 bases between them. Germline CDR1 is MNHEY and CDR2 is SVGAGI. CDR3 size: 14 residues. CDR3 sequence (DNA): TGTGCCAGCAGTTACAGTGGGGGACTTTACGAGCAGTACTTC. Residues: CASSYSGGLYEQYF.

This clone appeared once. The V and J genes are TRBV27 and TRBJ2-5, with TRBD1 identical over 7 bases. Losses at the gene ends were 1 base for V and 5 bases for J; bases not matched to a gene: 10. This CDR3 spans 16 amino acids. Germline loops: CDR1 MNHEY, CDR2 SMNVEV (reference sequence). CDR3 sequence (DNA): TGTGCCAGCAGTTTATTCTGGGGACAGCCCACGGAGACCCAGTACTTC. This translates into CASSLFWGQPTETQYF.

The chain links TRBV11-2 to TRBJ2-7; D tentatively reads TRBD1 or TRBD2 (6 bases each). The germline V gene has CDR1 SGHAT and CDR2 FQNNGV. The CDR3 extends over 14 amino acids. V lost 3 bases and J lost 3, with 12 bases in between. The CDR3 reads CASSFAQGLYEQYF. CDR3 nucleotides: TGTGCCAGCAGCTTTGCACAGGGACTCTACGAGCAGTACTTC.

The gene calls are TRBV10-3 and TRBJ1-1; D call uncertain. Between the trimmed V and J ends, which lost 2 bases and 4 bases, there was a span of 5 bases. The length of the CDR3 is 12 residues. Per the germline V gene, CDR1 is ENHRY and CDR2 is SYGVKD. CDR3 region: CAISEGSTEAFF. The CDR3 bases are TGTGCCATCAGTGAGGGGAGCACTGAAGCTTTCTTT.

This chain uses TRBV27 with TRBJ2-5; maybe TRBD2 (7 bases). The CDR3 is 15 amino acids. V lost 6 bases to trimming and J lost 4 bases, with 18 bases between them. Germline CDR1 and CDR2: MNHEY and SMNVEV (reference sequence). The CDR3 DNA is TGTGCCAGCAGAAAAGGGGGGGAGGGCCTAGAGACCCAGTACTTC. This sequence encodes CASRKGGEGLETQYF.

The rearrangement joins TRBV7-9 to TRBJ1-4; D gene ambiguous. CDR3 length: 13 residues. Trimming removed 5 bases from V and 8 bases from J, with 12 bases in between. Germline-derived CDR1 and CDR2 are SEHNR and FQNEAQ (reference sequence). The CDR3 sequence is CASSGRTFEKLFF. In nucleotides, the CDR3 is TGTGCCAGCAGCGGGCGAACCTTCGAAAAACTGTTTTTT.

V and J are TRBV21-1 and TRBJ2-5. TRBV21-1 represents a pseudogene. The CDR3 spans 17 residues. The CDR3 loop reads CASSKAPGRRFGETQYF. The CDR3 DNA follows: TGTGCCAGCAGCAAAGCCCCGGGACGCCGGTTTGGAGAGACCCAGTACTTC.

The chain couples TRBV10-3 to TRBJ1-5, with a weak D call TRBD1 (5 bases). CDR3 length equals 13 residues. Trimming pared 7 bases from V and 7 bases from J, leaving 14 bases between. The germline V gene encodes CDR1 ENHRY and CDR2 SYGVKD. The chain's CDR3 is CAIKESGLQPQHF. The CDR3, as DNA: TGTGCCATCAAAGAGTCAGGGTTGCAGCCCCAGCATTTT.

The CDR3 DNA follows: TGTGCCAGCAGTTTACAAAGGGGTTACGAGCAGTACTTC. Translating it yields CASSLQRGYEQYF. The genes are TRBV27 and TRBJ2-7; TRBD1 is a possible D gene (5 bases). The CDR3 covers 13 residues. Germline V gene lookup returns CDR1 MNHEY and CDR2 SMNVEV (reference sequence). V was clipped by 2 bases and J by 4 bases, with 9 bases between them.

This sequence joins TRBV15 and TRBJ2-7; D unresolved. The V end lost 0 bases, the J end lost 5 bases, and 2 bases lay between the germline ends. Germline CDR1 is LNHNV and CDR2 is YYDKDF (reference sequence). The CDR3 loop spans 11 amino acids. The CDR3 nucleotides are TGTGCCACCAGCAGAGAGAACGAGCAGTACTTC. It yields the protein CATSRENEQYF.

The chain joins TRBV7-2 to TRBJ2-7, with 7 bases that match TRBD2. Germline lookup yields CDR1 SGHTA and CDR2 FQGNSA. Trimming took 8 bases from V and 2 from J; bases not matched to a gene: 9. The CDR3 has 14 amino acids. The CDR3 loop is CASASGRAPYEQYF. The CDR3 DNA is TGTGCCAGCGCTAGCGGAAGGGCCCCCTACGAGCAGTACTTC.

This clone was counted a single time. The chain has TRBV6-5 and TRBJ1-1; D is uncertain. The CDR3 is 15 residues long. Germline values: CDR1 MNHEY, CDR2 SVGAGI. Trimming pared 4 bases from V and 3 bases from J, leaving 15 bases between. CDR3 amino acids: CASSLTGPGDTEAFF. CDR3 nucleotide sequence: TGTGCCAGCAGTTTGACCGGGCCCGGAGACACTGAAGCTTTCTTT.

A remark on this clone: The sample has other DNA sequences that encode this CDR3 too. This chain links TRBV27 with TRBJ2-1; perhaps TRBD1 as D (5 bases). V dropped 5 bases and J dropped 7 bases, with 9 bases sitting between them. This CDR3 has 12 residues. Germline CDR1 reads MNHEY; CDR2 reads SMNVEV (reference sequence). The CDR3 bases are TGTGCCAGCAGTAAGGGGTCAAATGAGCAGTTCTTC. Encoded protein: CASSKGSNEQFF.

This clone was seen only once. The rearrangement links TRBV19 to TRBJ2-3; no clear D. V shed 3 bases and J shed 0 bases, with 13 bases lying between them. The CDR3 totals 16 residues. Germline V CDR1 and CDR2: LNHDA, SQIVND (reference sequence). The CDR3 loop reads CASSIPLSPSTDTQYF. CDR3 coding DNA: TGTGCCAGTAGTATTCCACTTAGCCCTAGCACAGATACGCAGTATTTT.

This chain uses TRBV9 with TRBJ1-4; a possible D gene is TRBD1 (6 bases). The CDR3 has 15 residues. Germline V gives CDR1 SGDLS, CDR2 YYNGEE. V lost 2 bases and J lost 0, with 8 bases in between. CDR3 in amino acids: CASSVRGSTNEKLFF. The CDR3 nucleotides read TGTGCCAGCAGCGTGAGGGGGTCAACTAATGAAAAACTGTTTTTT.